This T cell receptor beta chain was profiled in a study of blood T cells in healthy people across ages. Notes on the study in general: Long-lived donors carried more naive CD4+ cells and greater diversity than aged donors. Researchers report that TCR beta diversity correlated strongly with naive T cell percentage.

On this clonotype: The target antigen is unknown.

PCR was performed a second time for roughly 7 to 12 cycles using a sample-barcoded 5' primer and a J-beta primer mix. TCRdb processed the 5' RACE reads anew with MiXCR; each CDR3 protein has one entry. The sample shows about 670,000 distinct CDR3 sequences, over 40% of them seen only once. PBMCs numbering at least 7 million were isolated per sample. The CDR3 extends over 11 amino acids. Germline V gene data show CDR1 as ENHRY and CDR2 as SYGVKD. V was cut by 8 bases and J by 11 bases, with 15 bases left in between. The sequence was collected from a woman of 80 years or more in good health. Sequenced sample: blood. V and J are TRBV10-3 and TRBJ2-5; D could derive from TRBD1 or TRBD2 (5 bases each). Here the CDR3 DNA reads TGTGCCATCTCGGGGCTGGATGAGCAGTACTTC. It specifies CAISGLDEQYF.